This TCR beta chain originates from a study of T cell repertoires in cytomegalovirus infection. Regarding the study as a whole: The ex vivo response showed dominance by HLA-C-restricted CMV-specific TCR beta clonotypes.

In TCRdb, the reads were re-called with MiXCR into one record per CDR3 protein. The sample carries about 140,000 distinct CDR3 sequences, roughly 6.5% recorded once. Regarding this clonotype: The antigen is not known.

V was cut by 2 bases and J by 5 bases, with 14 bases left in between. CDR3 length: 15 amino acids. Germline V gene sequence: CDR1 SGHRS, CDR2 YFSETQ. The chain links TRBV5-1 to TRBJ2-1; D is possibly TRBD2 (6 bases). This TCR was sampled from a human donor in good health (CMV status not recorded). Some clones in this sample may be carry-over from other donors' samples. Specimen: PBMCs. CDR3 nucleotide sequence: TGCGCCAGCAGCTTCCCCCGGGACTCAGACAATGAGCAGTTCTTC. Protein: CASSFPRDSDNEQFF.